The next 10 T cell receptor beta chains were all read from a single sample in a study of OX40 agonist ivuxolimab in advanced cancers. Assay used: immunoSEQ multiplex PCR; TCRdb lists only in-frame clones, some missing. The sample records roughly 16,000 clones, 86% being singletons. Material: CD4+ or CD8+ T cells sorted from blood, obtained in a trial of the OX40 agonist ivuxolimab. All receptors come from an adult with an advanced solid tumor such as melanoma, head and neck, liver or kidney cancer.

The chain uses TRBV6-1 and TRBJ2-1, with 7 nucleotides matching TRBD2. J gave up 8 bases and V 10 bases, and 8 bases lay outside the gene matches. This CDR3 is built from 12 residues. Germline V gives CDR1 MNHNS, CDR2 SASEGT. Here the CDR3 reads CATTRLADEQFF. The CDR3, as DNA: TGTGCCACCACCCGACTAGCAGATGAGCAGTTCTTC.

The chain recombines TRBV7-9 with TRBJ2-7; perhaps TRBD1 as D (5 bases). Trimming removed 4 bases from V and 6 bases from J, with 16 bases in between. Germline V lookup: CDR1 SEHNR, CDR2 FQNEAQ (reference sequence). The CDR3 runs 14 residues. CDR3 coding DNA: TGTGCCAGCAGCTCGCTCCTACAGGATCGCGAGCAGTACTTC. Residues: CASSSLLQDREQYF.

The rearrangement joins TRBV6-5 to TRBJ2-1; 9 positions agree with TRBD2. Germline-derived CDR1 and CDR2 are MNHEY and SVGAGI. The CDR3 sequence is 14 residues long. After removal of 5 bases from V and 7 bases from J, the junction contained 6 bases not matched to a gene. The CDR3 reads CASSRREGLNEQFF. CDR3 DNA sequence: TGTGCCAGCAGTCGGCGGGAGGGCCTGAATGAGCAGTTCTTC.

The chain uses TRBV28 and TRBJ1-1; D uncertain. Germline V gives CDR1 MDHEN, CDR2 SYDVKM. This CDR3 contains 16 residues. V was shortened by 1 base and J by 1 base, with 13 bases between the two germline ends. The CDR3: CASSLFAQDANTEAFF. As DNA, the CDR3 is TGTGCCAGCAGTTTATTTGCGCAGGACGCGAACACTGAAGCTTTCTTT.

The chain joins TRBV9 to TRBJ1-1; D gene unclear. V shed 0 bases and J shed 1 base, with 13 bases lying between them. The CDR3 is 16 residues long. CDR1 is SGDLS and CDR2 is YYNGEE in the germline V gene. For the CDR3, the DNA is TGTGCCAGCAGCGTAGGAACCGGGCCCCAGAACACTGAAGCTTTCTTT. This encodes CASSVGTGPQNTEAFF.

This CDR3 reads CASSLRTVKNEQYF. CDR3 coding DNA: TGTGCCAGCAGTTTAAGGACGGTGAAAAACGAGCAGTACTTC. The V gene is TRBV27, the J gene TRBJ2-7; the D is unclear. There are 14 residues in the CDR3. V lost 2 bases and J 5 bases, leaving 13 bases between the germline ends. CDR1 is MNHEY and CDR2 is SMNVEV in the germline V gene (reference sequence).

J is TRBJ2-5 and V is TRBV7-2; 9 nucleotides agree with TRBD2. This CDR3 is built from 16 residues. Trimming removed 5 bases from V and 5 bases from J; junction bases left unmatched: 12. Germline V gives CDR1 SGHTA, CDR2 FQGNSA. CDR3 protein: CASSQGVAGVLETQYF. For the CDR3, the DNA is TGTGCCAGCAGCCAAGGGGTAGCGGGAGTTTTGGAGACCCAGTACTTC.

The count of this clone is one. The rearrangement links TRBV6-6 to TRBJ1-2; D is possibly TRBD1 (6 bases). Per the germline V gene, CDR1 is MNHNY and CDR2 is SVGAGI (reference sequence). V lost 6 bases and J 5 bases, leaving 10 bases between the germline ends. The CDR3 has 12 residues. DNA for the CDR3: TGTGCCAGCAGGAAGGACAGTTATGGCTACACCTTC. Translation: CASRKDSYGYTF.

CDR3 in DNA: TGCGCCAGCAGCAATCGGGACAGGGGCTCCTACGAGCAGTACTTC. Its translation is CASSNRDRGSYEQYF. This chain connects TRBV5-1 to TRBJ2-7, with 10 bases identical to TRBD1. V shed 4 bases and J 0 bases; nucleotides not matched to a gene: 4. The length of the CDR3 is 15 residues. Germline loops: CDR1 SGHRS, CDR2 YFSETQ.

The rearrangement links TRBV5-8 to TRBJ2-2; weak D call: TRBD1 (6 bases). Trimming removed 0 bases from V and 0 bases from J, with 6 bases in between. The germline V gene encodes CDR1 SGHTS and CDR2 YDEGEE. The CDR3 runs 15 residues. CDR3 protein: CASSLGTANTGELFF. Written as DNA, the CDR3 is TGTGCCAGCAGCTTGGGGACAGCGAACACCGGGGAGCTGTTTTTT.